This is a list of T cell receptor beta chains from one sample in a study of technical replicates of blood from several donors. Assay: immunoSEQ multiplex PCR; the TCRdb copy retains only in-frame clones and omits some. The sample shows nearly 80,000 clones, around 90% of them seen only once. The sample was T cells isolated from PBMCs. Receptor source: a human donor in good health. CDR3s include the opening cysteine and the closing phenylalanine or tryptophan.

V	J	CDR3
TRBV29-1	TRBJ2-3	CSVALYDTQYF
TRBV29-1	TRBJ2-7	CSVEGQGGTYEQYF
TRBV9	TRBJ1-2	CASSVDGDGGYTF
TRBV30	TRBJ1-2	CAWSVGANYGYTF
TRBV6-1	TRBJ1-1	CASSTGNTEAFF
TRBV11-2	TRBJ1-1	CASRRGMEAFF
TRBV5-4	TRBJ2-2	CASIGGEGTGELFF
TRBV16	TRBJ2-1	CASSQTQLAGDGNEQFF
TRBV9	TRBJ2-1	CASRAVDRGPYNEQFF
TRBV6-5	TRBJ2-1	CASSYQPWTSYNEQFF
TRBV15	TRBJ2-5	CATSRAGQQETQYF
TRBV11-2	TRBJ2-1	CASSKQGNEQFF
TRBV19	TRBJ1-5	CASALPGQGAFQPQHF
TRBV19	TRBJ2-7	CASSIQRASPYEQYF
TRBV5-6	TRBJ1-2	CASSRQSYGYTF
TRBV28	TRBJ1-2	CASSLQGEDYGYTF
TRBV19	TRBJ1-2	CASNRGYGYTF
TRBV9	TRBJ1-2	CASSFRQGAIYGYTF
TRBV19	TRBJ1-5	CASSPRKGTGGPQHF
TRBV6-5	TRBJ1-2	CASSYAGRTIWGYTF
TRBV15	TRBJ2-6	CATSGTGGSGANVLTF
TRBV19	TRBJ2-7	CASSISPYEQYF
TRBV5-1	TRBJ2-7	CASTEGGGISEQYF
TRBV6-5	TRBJ2-5	CASSYSIGARETQYF
TRBV28	TRBJ1-3	CASSLVDTIYF
TRBV19	TRBJ2-7	CASRVLHSSYEQYF
TRBV11-2	TRBJ1-2	CASSSDRGPNGYTF
TRBV11-2	TRBJ1-3	CASSLVPGWVGNTIYF
TRBV27	TRBJ1-2	CASSLSSGGDGYTF
TRBV6-5	TRBJ1-5	CASRDRANNQPQHF
TRBV7-9	TRBJ2-7	CASSHGQGQDEQYF
TRBV7-9	TRBJ1-2	CASSFGTALYGYTF
TRBV6-6	TRBJ2-5	CASSLGTVYETQYF
TRBV30	TRBJ2-1	CAWSPNFPPGNRDYNEQFF
TRBV15	TRBJ2-7	CATSTLPGQGTYEQYF
TRBV6-5	TRBJ1-1	CASSYSGREAFF
TRBV4-1	TRBJ2-7	CASSQAKGYYEQYF
TRBV28	TRBJ1-2	CASSLIRLRGHNYGYTF
TRBV27	TRBJ2-1	CASGTPADNEQFF
TRBV4-1	TRBJ1-4	CASSRGLGNEKLFF
TRBV7-9	TRBJ2-2	CASSSRDTSKRGGELFF
TRBV7-9	TRBJ1-2	CASSPGQNYGYTF
TRBV7-9	TRBJ1-1	CASTPAGATEAFF
TRBV30	TRBJ2-5	CAWLAGDRRETQYF
TRBV19	TRBJ2-4	CASSKQGENIQYF
TRBV5-6	TRBJ1-1	CASSLLRGGMNTEAFF
TRBV7-9	TRBJ1-2	CASSFDRDRDYGYTF
TRBV11-2	TRBJ2-2	CASRPSGNTGELFF
TRBV29-1	TRBJ1-2	CSVGRAGAYGYTF